Following are 2 T cell receptor beta chains from one sample sequenced in a study of T cell responses to AZD1222 COVID-19 vaccine. TCRdb's table, derived via immunoSEQ multiplex PCR, lists solely in-frame clones and lacks some. The table has approximately 170,000 clones, 92% seen once. Sequencing was performed on peripheral blood, taken on day 0 of AZD1222 vaccination. Receptors were obtained from an adult in good health.

The chain employs TRBV9 and TRBJ1-2; D remains unclear. Trimming removed 0 bases at V and 6 bases at J, with 9 bases between. Germline V lookup: CDR1 SGDLS, CDR2 YYNGEE. The CDR3 covers 13 residues. The CDR3: CASSVDGVDGYTF. As DNA, the CDR3 is TGTGCCAGCAGCGTAGATGGAGTCGATGGCTACACCTTC. Using reference TRBV9 and TRBJ1-2 for the parts outside the CDR3, the full variable domain is DSGVTQTPKHLITATGQRVTLRCSPRSGDLSVYWYQQSLDQGLQFLIQYYNGEERAKGNILERFSAQQFPDLHSELNLSSLELGDSALYFCASSVDGVDGYTFGSGTRLTVV.

The V call is TRBV3-1 (or the pseudogene TRBV3-2), the J call TRBJ1-5, with D maybe TRBD1 (6 bases). V shed 1 base and J shed 1 base, with 11 bases lying between them. The CDR3 is 16 amino acids. Germline V gene data show CDR1 as LGHDT and CDR2 as YNNKEL (reference sequence). CDR3 sequence reads: CASSQGYRVSNQPQHF. The CDR3 DNA follows: TGTGCCAGCAGCCAAGGCTACAGGGTAAGCAATCAGCCCCAGCATTTT.